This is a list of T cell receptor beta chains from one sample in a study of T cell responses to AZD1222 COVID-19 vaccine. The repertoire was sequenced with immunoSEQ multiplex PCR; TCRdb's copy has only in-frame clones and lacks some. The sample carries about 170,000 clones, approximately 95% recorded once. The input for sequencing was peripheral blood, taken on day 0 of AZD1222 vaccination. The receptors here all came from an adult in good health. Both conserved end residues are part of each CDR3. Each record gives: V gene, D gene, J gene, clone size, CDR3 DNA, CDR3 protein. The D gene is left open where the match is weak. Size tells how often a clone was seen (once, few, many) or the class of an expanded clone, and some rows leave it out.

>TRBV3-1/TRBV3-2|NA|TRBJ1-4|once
TGTGCCAGCAGCCAATTCCTCGGGGGGGCGCATGAAAAACTGTTTTTT
CASSQFLGGAHEKLFF
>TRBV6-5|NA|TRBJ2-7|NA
TGTGCCTCCCGAAGTAGGGGGACTGGCGAGCAGTACTTC
CASRSRGTGEQYF
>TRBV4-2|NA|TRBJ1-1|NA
TGTGCCAGCAGCCAGGAGGAGACTGAAGCTTTCTTT
CASSQEETEAFF
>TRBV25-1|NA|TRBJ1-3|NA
TGTGCCAGCAGTGAACGGAGCTCTGGAAACACCATATATTTT
CASSERSSGNTIYF
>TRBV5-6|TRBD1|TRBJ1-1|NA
TGTGCCAGCAGTTACATCGACAGGGGGAACACTGAAGCTTTCTTT
CASSYIDRGNTEAFF
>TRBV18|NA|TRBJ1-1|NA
TGTGCCAGCTCACCGGCCAACACTGAAGCTTTCTTT
CASSPANTEAFF
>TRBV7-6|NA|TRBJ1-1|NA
TGTGCCAGCAGCTTAGGAGTCCTGGGGAGGGAAGGGAAGACTGAAGCTTTCTTT
CASSLGVLGREGKTEAFF
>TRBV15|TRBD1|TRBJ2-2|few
TGTGCCACCAGCCGAACAGGGGATATGACCGGGGAGCTGTTTTTT
CATSRTGDMTGELFF
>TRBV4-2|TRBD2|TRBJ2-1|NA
TGTGCCAGCAGCCAAGGAACTAGCGGGAAAAACAATGAGCAGTTCTTC
CASSQGTSGKNNEQFF
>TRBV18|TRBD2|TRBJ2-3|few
TGTGCCAGCTCACCCCTAGCGGGAGAGGCCCCAGATACGCAGTATTTT
CASSPLAGEAPDTQYF
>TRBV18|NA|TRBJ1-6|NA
TGTGCCAGCTCACCATTCGGTGGCTTGACAGGTCGTAATTCACCCCTCCACTTT
CASSPFGGLTGRNSPLHF
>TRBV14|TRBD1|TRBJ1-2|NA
TGTGCCAGCAGCCAAGTCGACGGGACAGTCTATGGCTACACCTTC
CASSQVDGTVYGYTF
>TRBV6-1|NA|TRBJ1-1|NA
TGTGCCAGCAGTGAAAACTTGGTGAACACTGAAGCTTTCTTT
CASSENLVNTEAFF
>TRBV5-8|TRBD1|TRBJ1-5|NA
TGTGCCAGCAGCTTTATAGGACAGGGACTTTATAGCAATCAGCCCCAGCATTTT
CASSFIGQGLYSNQPQHF
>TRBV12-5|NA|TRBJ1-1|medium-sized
TGTGCTAGTGGCCCCGGAGTGATGAACACTGAAGCTTTCTTT
CASGPGVMNTEAFF
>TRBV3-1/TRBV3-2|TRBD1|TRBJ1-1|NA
TGTGCCAGCAGCCAACAAACAGGGGTTGGTGAAGCTTTCTTT
CASSQQTGVGEAFF
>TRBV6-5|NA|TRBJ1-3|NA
TGTGCCAGCAGACGGAGACGACAGGCTGGAAACACCATATATTTT
CASRRRRQAGNTIYF
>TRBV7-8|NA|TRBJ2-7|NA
TGTGCCAGCAGCTCTACAGGGACCGACGAGCAGTACTTC
CASSSTGTDEQYF
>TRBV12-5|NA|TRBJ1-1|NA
TGTGCTAGTGGGTTGACCCCACCGGGCACTGAAGCTTTCTTT
CASGLTPPGTEAFF
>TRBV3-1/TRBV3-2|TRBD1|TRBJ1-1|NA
TGTGCCAGCAGCCAAGGGGGGACAGCGAACACTGAAGCTTTCTTT
CASSQGGTANTEAFF